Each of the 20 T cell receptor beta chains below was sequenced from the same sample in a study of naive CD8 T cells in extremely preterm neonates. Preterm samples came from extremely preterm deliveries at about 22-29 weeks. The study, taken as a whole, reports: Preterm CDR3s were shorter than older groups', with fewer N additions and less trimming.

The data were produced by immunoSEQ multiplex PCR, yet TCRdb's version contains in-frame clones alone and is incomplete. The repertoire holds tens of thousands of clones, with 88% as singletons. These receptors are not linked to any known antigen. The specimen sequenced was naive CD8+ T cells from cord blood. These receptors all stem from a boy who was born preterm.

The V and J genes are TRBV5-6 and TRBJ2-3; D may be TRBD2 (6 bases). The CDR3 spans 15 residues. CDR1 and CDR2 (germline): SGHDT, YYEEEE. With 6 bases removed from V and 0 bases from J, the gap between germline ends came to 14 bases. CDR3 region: CASIIRGTSTDTQYF. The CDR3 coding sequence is TGTGCCAGCATTATCCGGGGGACTAGCACAGATACGCAGTATTTT.

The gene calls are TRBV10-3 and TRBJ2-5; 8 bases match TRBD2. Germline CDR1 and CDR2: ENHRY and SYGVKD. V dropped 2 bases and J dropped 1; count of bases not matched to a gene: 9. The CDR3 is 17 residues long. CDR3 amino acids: CAISEELAANPQETQYF. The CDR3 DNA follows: TGTGCCATCAGTGAGGAACTAGCGGCCAATCCCCAAGAGACCCAGTACTTC.

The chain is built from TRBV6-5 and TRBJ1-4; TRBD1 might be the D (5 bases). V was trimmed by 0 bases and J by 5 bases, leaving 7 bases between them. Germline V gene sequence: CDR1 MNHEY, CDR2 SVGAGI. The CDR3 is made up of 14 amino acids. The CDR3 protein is CASSYSRGNEKLFF. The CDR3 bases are TGTGCCAGCAGTTACTCGCGGGGGAATGAAAAACTGTTTTTT.

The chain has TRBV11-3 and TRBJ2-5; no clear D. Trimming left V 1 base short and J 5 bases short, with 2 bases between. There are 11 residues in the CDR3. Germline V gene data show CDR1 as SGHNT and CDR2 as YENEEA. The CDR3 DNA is TGTGCCAGCAGCTTAGGGGAGACCCAGTACTTC. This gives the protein CASSLGETQYF.

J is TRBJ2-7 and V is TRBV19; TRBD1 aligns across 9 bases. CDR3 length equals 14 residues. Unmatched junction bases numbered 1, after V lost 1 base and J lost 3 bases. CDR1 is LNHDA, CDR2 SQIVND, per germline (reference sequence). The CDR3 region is CASSIGQGDYEQYF. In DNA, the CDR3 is TGTGCCAGTAGTATAGGACAGGGGGACTACGAGCAGTACTTC.

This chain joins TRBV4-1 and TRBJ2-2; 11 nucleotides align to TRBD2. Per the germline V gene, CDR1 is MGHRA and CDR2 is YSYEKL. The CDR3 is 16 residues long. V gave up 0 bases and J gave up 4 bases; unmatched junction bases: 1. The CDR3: CASSQDSGGATGELFF. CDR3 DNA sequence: TGCGCCAGCAGCCAAGATAGCGGGGGGGCCACCGGGGAGCTGTTTTTT.

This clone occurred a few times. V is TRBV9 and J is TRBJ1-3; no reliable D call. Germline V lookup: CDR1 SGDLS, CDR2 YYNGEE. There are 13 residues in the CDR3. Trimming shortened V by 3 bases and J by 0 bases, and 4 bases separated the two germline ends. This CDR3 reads CASSDNSGNTIYF. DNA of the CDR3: TGTGCCAGCAGCGACAACTCTGGAAACACCATATATTTT.

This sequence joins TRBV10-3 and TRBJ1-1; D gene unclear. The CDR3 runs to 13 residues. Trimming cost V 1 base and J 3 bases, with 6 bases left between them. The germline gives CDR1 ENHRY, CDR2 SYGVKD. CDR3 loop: CAISEFKDTEAFF. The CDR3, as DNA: TGTGCCATCAGTGAGTTCAAGGACACTGAAGCTTTCTTT.

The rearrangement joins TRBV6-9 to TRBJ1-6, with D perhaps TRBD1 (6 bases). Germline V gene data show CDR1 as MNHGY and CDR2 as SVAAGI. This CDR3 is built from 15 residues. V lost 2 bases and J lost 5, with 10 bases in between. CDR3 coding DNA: TGTGCCAGCAGTTATGGGACAAAAAATAATTCACCCCTCCACTTT. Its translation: CASSYGTKNNSPLHF.

The CDR3 nucleotides read TGTGCCAGTAGTATAGGGGACAACACTGAAGCTTTCTTT. Its protein is CASSIGDNTEAFF. V and J are TRBV19 and TRBJ1-1, with a possible D match to TRBD1 (5 bases). The CDR3 is made up of 13 amino acids. Trimming removed 1 base at V and 2 bases at J, with 5 bases between. CDR1 LNHDA and CDR2 SQIVND come from the germline V gene (reference sequence). The full variable domain, its missing parts supplied by reference TRBV19 and TRBJ1-1, is DGGITQSPKYLFRKEGQNVTLSCEQNLNHDAMYWYRQDPGQGLRLIYYSQIVNDFQKGDIAEGYSVSREKKESFPLTVTSAQKNPTAFYLCASSIGDNTEAFFGQGTRLTVV.

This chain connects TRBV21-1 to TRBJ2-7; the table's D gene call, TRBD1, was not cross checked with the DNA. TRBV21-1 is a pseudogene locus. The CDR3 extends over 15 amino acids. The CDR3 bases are TGTGCCAGCAGCACAGAAGGTCGGGACACCTACGAGCAGTACTTC. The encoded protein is CASSTEGRDTYEQYF.

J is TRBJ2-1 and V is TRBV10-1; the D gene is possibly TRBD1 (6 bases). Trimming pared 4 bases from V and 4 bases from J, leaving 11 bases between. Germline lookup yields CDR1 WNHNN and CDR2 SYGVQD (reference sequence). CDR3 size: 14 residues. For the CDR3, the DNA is TGCGCCAGCAGTGCCAGGGGTTTTTACAATGAGCAGTTCTTC. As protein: CASSARGFYNEQFF.

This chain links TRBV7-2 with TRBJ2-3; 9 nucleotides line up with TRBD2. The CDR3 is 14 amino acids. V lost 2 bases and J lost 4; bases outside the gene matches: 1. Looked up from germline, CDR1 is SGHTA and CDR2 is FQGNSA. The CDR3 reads CASSLLAGPDTQYF. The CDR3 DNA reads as TGTGCCAGCAGCTTACTAGCGGGGCCAGATACGCAGTATTTT.

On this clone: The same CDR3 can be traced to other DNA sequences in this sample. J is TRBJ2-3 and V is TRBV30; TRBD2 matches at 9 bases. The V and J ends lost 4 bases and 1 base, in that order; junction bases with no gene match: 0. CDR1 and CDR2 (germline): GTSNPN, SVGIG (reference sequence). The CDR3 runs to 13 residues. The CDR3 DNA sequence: TGTGCCTGGACTAGCGGGGGCACAGATACGCAGTATTTT. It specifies CAWTSGGTDTQYF.

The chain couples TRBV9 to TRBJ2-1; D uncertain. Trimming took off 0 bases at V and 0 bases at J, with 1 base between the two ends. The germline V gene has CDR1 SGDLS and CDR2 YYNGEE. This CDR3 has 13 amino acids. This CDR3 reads CASSVDSYNEQFF. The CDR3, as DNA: TGTGCCAGCAGCGTAGACTCCTACAATGAGCAGTTCTTC.

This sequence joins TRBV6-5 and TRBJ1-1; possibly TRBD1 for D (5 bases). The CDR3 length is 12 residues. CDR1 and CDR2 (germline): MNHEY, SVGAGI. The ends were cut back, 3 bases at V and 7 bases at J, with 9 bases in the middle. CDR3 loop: CASSYSGFEAFF. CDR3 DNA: TGTGCCAGCAGTTATTCAGGGTTTGAAGCTTTCTTT.

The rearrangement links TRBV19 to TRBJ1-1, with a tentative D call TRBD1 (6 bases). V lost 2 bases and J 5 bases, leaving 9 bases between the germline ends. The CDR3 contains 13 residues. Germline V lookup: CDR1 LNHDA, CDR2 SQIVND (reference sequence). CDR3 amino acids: CASSITGRTEAFF. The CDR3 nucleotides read TGTGCCAGTAGTATAACAGGGAGGACTGAAGCTTTCTTT.

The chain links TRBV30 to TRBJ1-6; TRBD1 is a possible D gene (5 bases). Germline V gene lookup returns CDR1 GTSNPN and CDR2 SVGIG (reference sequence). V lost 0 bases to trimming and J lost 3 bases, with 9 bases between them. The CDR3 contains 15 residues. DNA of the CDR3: TGTGCCTGGAGTGTACACCAGGGCTATAATTCACCCCTCCACTTT. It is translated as CAWSVHQGYNSPLHF.

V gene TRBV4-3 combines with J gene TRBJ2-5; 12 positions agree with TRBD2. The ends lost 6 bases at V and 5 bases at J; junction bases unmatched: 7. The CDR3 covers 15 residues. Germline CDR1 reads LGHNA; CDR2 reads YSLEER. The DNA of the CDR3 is TGCGCCAGCAGTCGGACTAGCGGGGTACTGGAGACCCAGTACTTC. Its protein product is CASSRTSGVLETQYF.

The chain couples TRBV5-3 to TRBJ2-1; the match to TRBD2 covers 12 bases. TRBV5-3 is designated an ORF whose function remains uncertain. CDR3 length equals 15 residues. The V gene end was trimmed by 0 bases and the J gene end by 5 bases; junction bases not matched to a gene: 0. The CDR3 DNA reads TGTGCCAGAAGCTTGGGACTAGCGGGGGACAATGAGCAGTTCTTC. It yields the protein CARSLGLAGDNEQFF.